These 30 T cell receptor beta chains originate from one sample sequenced in a study of radiotherapy plus CTLA-4 blockade in lung cancer. Profiled with immunoSEQ multiplex PCR; TCRdb holds only in-frame clones, not every one. The data hold approximately 94,000 clones, with about four fifths observed a single time. This specimen was peripheral blood, taken from a patient treated with radiotherapy plus ipilimumab. The receptors come from a human donor with non-small cell lung cancer that progressed on radiotherapy plus ipilimumab.

The chain recombines TRBV5-1 with TRBJ2-2; D ambiguous. From germline, CDR1 is SGHRS and CDR2 YFSETQ. V was trimmed by 3 bases and J by 1 base, leaving 16 bases between them. This CDR3 region has 17 residues. CDR3 coding DNA: TGCGCCAGCAGCTCACCCGGTACCACATGGAACACCGGGGAGCTGTTTTTT. Translation: CASSSPGTTWNTGELFF.

V usage is TRBV9 and J usage is TRBJ1-4, with 7 bases lining up with TRBD1. The junction had 6 bases not matched to a gene; V was cut back by 4 bases and J by 0 bases. The CDR3 has 16 amino acids. Germline loops: CDR1 SGDLS, CDR2 YYNGEE. The CDR3 spells CASSMTTGSTNEKLFF. In nucleotides, the CDR3 is TGTGCCAGCAGCATGACGACAGGGTCAACTAATGAAAAACTGTTTTTT.

CDR3 loop: CASGTGDPNEQFF. DNA of the CDR3: TGTGCCAGTGGGACAGGGGATCCCAATGAGCAGTTCTTC. The chain couples TRBV19 to TRBJ2-1, with TRBD1 matching 10 bases. Germline V lookup: CDR1 LNHDA, CDR2 SQIVND (reference sequence). V trimming: 8 bases; J trimming: 6 bases; junction bases outside the gene matches: 4. The CDR3 consists of 13 residues.

V is TRBV7-3 and J is TRBJ2-1, with 14 positions matching TRBD2. V shed 4 bases and J 9 bases; nucleotides not matched to a gene: 11. This CDR3 spans 17 amino acids. CDR1 SGHTA and CDR2 FQGTGA come from the germline V gene. The CDR3 DNA is TGTGCCAGCAGCTCAGGACTAGCGGGAGGTGGCCGCGTTGAGCAGTTCTTC. Amino acids: CASSSGLAGGGRVEQFF. The variable domain in full, with the rest retrieved from reference TRBV7-3 and TRBJ2-1, is GAGVSQTPSNKVTEKGKYVELRCDPISGHTALYWYRQSLGQGPEFLIYFQGTGAADDSGLPNDRFFAVRPEGSVSTLKIQRTERGDSAVYLCASSSGLAGGGRVEQFFGPGTRLTVL.

This rearrangement joins TRBV5-6 to TRBJ1-5; D remains ambiguous. V lost 1 base and J 4 bases, leaving 9 bases between the germline ends. In germline, CDR1 is SGHDT, CDR2 YYEEEE. The length of the CDR3 is 14 residues. CDR3 DNA: TGTGCCAGCAGCTTGCTTGTGGGTAATCAGCCCCAGCATTTT. It yields the protein CASSLLVGNQPQHF.

The chain recombines TRBV27 with TRBJ2-7; no clear D. V was trimmed by 3 bases and J by 3 bases, leaving 6 bases between them. Per the germline V gene, CDR1 is MNHEY and CDR2 is SMNVEV (reference sequence). The CDR3 contains 12 residues. The CDR3 DNA sequence: TGTGCCAGCAGTTTCGCCCTCTACGAGCAGTACTTC. This encodes CASSFALYEQYF.

The rearrangement uses TRBV5-1 and TRBJ1-5; TRBD1 might be the D (5 bases). The CDR3 extends over 13 amino acids. CDR1 SGHRS and CDR2 YFSETQ come from the germline V gene. Trimming pared 7 bases from V and 3 bases from J, leaving 11 bases between. CDR3 nucleotides: TGCGCCAGCGGTCAGGGACCCAATCAGCCCCAGCATTTT. Amino acids: CASGQGPNQPQHF.

The chain couples TRBV5-4 to TRBJ1-1; TRBD1 aligns across 11 bases. The CDR3 loop spans 14 amino acids. CDR1 and CDR2 (germline): SGHNT, YYREEE (reference sequence). V lost 4 bases, J lost 4 bases, and 3 bases stayed unmatched. In DNA form, the CDR3 reads TGTGCCAGCAGCCTAGGACAGGGGGCCACTGAAGCTTTCTTT. Amino acid sequence: CASSLGQGATEAFF.

This chain joins TRBV5-1 and TRBJ2-5; D is ambiguous. Germline assignment: CDR1 SGHRS and CDR2 YFSETQ. Trimming took 0 bases from V and 5 from J, leaving 8 bases between them. The CDR3 runs to 13 residues. The CDR3 sequence: CASSLAASETQYF. The CDR3, as DNA: TGCGCCAGCAGCTTGGCCGCCAGCGAGACCCAGTACTTC.

The chain carries TRBV12-5 and TRBJ1-1; D is ambiguous. CDR3 length: 14 residues. V was clipped by 7 bases and J by 4 bases, with 16 bases between them. Germline V lookup: CDR1 LGHNT, CDR2 FRNRAP. For the CDR3, the DNA is TGTGCTAGTGTTCAAACACTCGGCGGCACTGAAGCTTTCTTT. Its translation is CASVQTLGGTEAFF.

V and J are TRBV18 and TRBJ1-4; TRBD1 might be the D (6 bases). CDR1 and CDR2 (germline): KGHSH, LQKENI. V shed 1 base and J shed 4 bases, with 10 bases lying between them. This CDR3 contains 15 residues. CDR3 DNA: TGTGCCAGCTCACCACGGGGGGCCCTTAATGAAAAACTGTTTTTT. Translated, it gives CASSPRGALNEKLFF.

This chain connects TRBV4-1 to TRBJ2-7, with 9 bases lining up with TRBD2. Germline loops: CDR1 MGHRA, CDR2 YSYEKL. The CDR3 length is 16 residues. The trim removed 0 bases at V and 3 bases at J, leaving 6 bases unmatched. CDR3 sequence: CASSQESSGRGYEQYF. Written as DNA, the CDR3 is TGCGCCAGCAGCCAAGAGAGTAGCGGGAGAGGCTACGAGCAGTACTTC.

J is TRBJ1-2 and V is TRBV19; 8 bases align to TRBD1. The trim removed 5 bases at V and 4 bases at J, leaving 6 bases unmatched. The length of the CDR3 is 14 residues. Per the germline V gene, CDR1 is LNHDA and CDR2 is SQIVND (reference sequence). CDR3 protein: CASSPRTGSYGYTF. CDR3 nucleotides: TGTGCCAGTAGTCCAAGGACAGGGAGCTATGGCTACACCTTC.

The J gene is TRBJ2-1, the V gene TRBV4-2; TRBD1 matches 8 bases. CDR1 LGHNA and CDR2 YNFKEQ come from the germline V gene. V gave up 0 bases and J gave up 9 bases; unmatched junction bases: 16. The CDR3 runs to 18 residues. The CDR3 bases are TGTGCCAGCAGCCAAGAAAGTTCGATGACAGGGGTACATGGTGAGCAGTTCTTC. This translates into CASSQESSMTGVHGEQFF.

V is TRBV5-1 and J is TRBJ1-1; 9 bases match TRBD1. Germline V lookup: CDR1 SGHRS, CDR2 YFSETQ. V lost 3 bases to trimming and J lost 4 bases; unmatched junction nucleotides: 7. There are 15 residues in the CDR3. Written as DNA, the CDR3 is TGCGCCAGCAGCTGGGGACAGGGTGCGGGCACTGAAGCTTTCTTT. It specifies CASSWGQGAGTEAFF.

CDR3 bases: TGTGCCAGCAGCTCCACGACAGGGGGGGTTGGACAGCCCCAGCATTTT. As protein: CASSSTTGGVGQPQHF. The chain is built from TRBV7-9 and TRBJ1-5; 9 bases are a match to TRBD1. The germline V gene has CDR1 SEHNR and CDR2 FQNEAQ (reference sequence). V lost 4 bases to trimming and J lost 7 bases; unmatched junction nucleotides: 11. This CDR3 has 16 residues.

The genes are TRBV25-1 and TRBJ1-2, with D perhaps matching TRBD1 (6 bases). Trimming pared 0 bases from V and 4 bases from J, leaving 12 bases between. Germline CDR1 is MGHDK and CDR2 is SYGVNS. This CDR3 comprises 15 residues. The chain's CDR3 is CASSEYNRGTYGYTF. As DNA, the CDR3 is TGTGCCAGCAGTGAATATAATAGGGGGACCTATGGCTACACCTTC.

The chain has TRBV30 and TRBJ1-5; tentative D call: TRBD1 (5 bases). The CDR3 runs 14 residues. The V gene's germline CDR1 is GTSNPN and CDR2 SVGIG (reference sequence). Trimming shortened V by 3 bases and J by 0 bases, and 9 bases separated the two germline ends. The CDR3 DNA is TGTGCCTGGAGCGACGGGACTAGCAATCAGCCCCAGCATTTT. Translated, it gives CAWSDGTSNQPQHF.

V gene TRBV7-6 combines with J gene TRBJ2-2; 7 positions match TRBD2. The CDR3 has 15 amino acids. Per the germline V gene, CDR1 is SGHVS and CDR2 is FNYEAQ. With V trimmed by 6 bases and J by 1 base, 5 bases remained unmatched. The CDR3 sequence: CASRGGSWNTGELFF. The CDR3 coding sequence is TGTGCCAGCAGGGGGGGGAGCTGGAACACCGGGGAGCTGTTTTTT.

The chain has TRBV15 and TRBJ1-2, with 7 bases fitting TRBD1. There are 14 residues in the CDR3. CDR1 is LNHNV and CDR2 is YYDKDF in the germline V gene (reference sequence). V dropped 5 bases and J dropped 4; count of bases not matched to a gene: 7. As DNA, the CDR3 is TGTGCCACCAGCGCCGGGACAGCCCTCTATGGCTACACCTTC. This encodes CATSAGTALYGYTF.

This chain joins TRBV29-1 and TRBJ2-1; no clear D gene. V lost 5 bases to trimming and J lost 7 bases, with 12 bases between them. Germline CDR1 is SQVTM and CDR2 is ANQGSEA. The CDR3 totals 12 residues. CDR3 nucleotides: TGCAGCGTTATCAGATTCGTTAATGAGCAGTTCTTC. Translating it yields CSVIRFVNEQFF.

CDR3 bases: TGTGCCAGCAGCCCAGGACTAGGTATCTCCTACGAGCAGTACGTC. As protein: CASSPGLGISYEQYV. This chain links TRBV6-5 with TRBJ2-7; TRBD2 matches 7 bases. CDR1 is MNHEY, CDR2 SVGAGI, per germline. V lost 6 bases and J lost 0; bases outside the gene matches: 8. CDR3 length: 15 residues.

J is TRBJ2-3 and V is TRBV5-1; 9 bases line up with TRBD1. The J segment lost 1 base and the V segment lost 5 bases, leaving 2 bases of the junction unmatched. Per the germline V gene, CDR1 is SGHRS and CDR2 is YFSETQ. This CDR3 comprises 14 residues. The CDR3 region has the DNA TGCGCCAGCAGACAGGGGGCGCGCACAGATACGCAGTATTTT. This encodes CASRQGARTDTQYF.

The gene calls are TRBV29-1 and TRBJ2-4; a weak D match, TRBD2 (6 bases). Germline V gene sequence: CDR1 SQVTM, CDR2 ANQGSEA. The CDR3 covers 13 residues. Between the trimmed V and J ends, which lost 2 bases and 7 bases, there was a span of 12 bases. CDR3 in amino acids: CSVEKTAGNIQYF. DNA of the CDR3: TGCAGCGTTGAAAAAACAGCGGGTAACATTCAGTACTTC.

V gene TRBV11-2 combines with J gene TRBJ2-2; a weak D match, TRBD2 (5 bases). V was shortened by 1 base and J by 6 bases, with 12 bases between the two germline ends. The CDR3 covers 15 residues. Germline lookup yields CDR1 SGHAT and CDR2 FQNNGV. CDR3 amino acids: CASSLGSGGSGELFF. CDR3 DNA: TGTGCCAGCAGCTTAGGGTCGGGCGGGTCCGGGGAGCTGTTTTTT. Looking up the rest from reference TRBV11-2 and TRBJ2-2 gives the full variable domain: EAGVAQSPRYKIIEKRQSVAFWCNPISGHATLYWYQQILGQGPKLLIQFQNNGVVDDSQLPKDRFSAERLKGVDSTLKIQPAKLEDSAVYLCASSLGSGGSGELFFGEGSRLTVL.

This clone came up once. The rearrangement links TRBV5-4 to TRBJ1-2; D ambiguous. V lost 2 bases and J lost 0, with 11 bases in between. There are 15 residues in the CDR3. Germline CDR1 is SGHNT and CDR2 is YYREEE (reference sequence). The CDR3 is CASSFGRTANYGYTF. CDR3 nucleotides: TGTGCCAGCAGCTTTGGCAGGACGGCTAACTATGGCTACACCTTC.

The chain combines TRBV27 with TRBJ2-5; 8 bases match TRBD2. The V gene's germline CDR1 is MNHEY and CDR2 SMNVEV (reference sequence). The CDR3 has 14 amino acids. The V gene end was trimmed by 7 bases and the J gene end by 5 bases; junction bases not matched to a gene: 9. In DNA, the CDR3 is TGTGCCAGCACTAGGCGGGAGGTCCTCGAGACCCAGTACTTC. This codes for CASTRREVLETQYF.

This chain joins TRBV4-2 and TRBJ1-1; D unresolved. Germline CDR1 LGHNA, CDR2 YNFKEQ. This CDR3 has 16 amino acids. Between the trimmed V and J ends, which lost 3 bases and 6 bases, there was a span of 20 bases. The CDR3 DNA reads as TGTGCCAGCAGCCACCCTATGGAGGCGGTACCCCCTGAAGCTTTCTTT. Its protein product is CASSHPMEAVPPEAFF.

This rearrangement joins TRBV11-3 to TRBJ2-5, with TRBD1 matching over 7 bases. After removal of 5 bases from V and 3 bases from J, the junction contained 3 bases not matched to a gene. The CDR3 is 13 residues long. Germline CDR1 and CDR2: SGHNT and YENEEA. This chain's CDR3 is CASSHGTEETQYF. In DNA, the CDR3 is TGTGCCAGCAGCCATGGGACAGAAGAGACCCAGTACTTC.

The chain employs TRBV9 and TRBJ1-2; 9 positions match TRBD1. Germline CDR1 and CDR2: SGDLS and YYNGEE. J lost 8 bases, V lost 0 bases, and 8 bases had no gene match. CDR3 length: 15 amino acids. The CDR3 DNA sequence: TGTGCCAGCAGCGTAGGAACAGGGGGCGCGTGGGGCTACACCTTC. It encodes CASSVGTGGAWGYTF.